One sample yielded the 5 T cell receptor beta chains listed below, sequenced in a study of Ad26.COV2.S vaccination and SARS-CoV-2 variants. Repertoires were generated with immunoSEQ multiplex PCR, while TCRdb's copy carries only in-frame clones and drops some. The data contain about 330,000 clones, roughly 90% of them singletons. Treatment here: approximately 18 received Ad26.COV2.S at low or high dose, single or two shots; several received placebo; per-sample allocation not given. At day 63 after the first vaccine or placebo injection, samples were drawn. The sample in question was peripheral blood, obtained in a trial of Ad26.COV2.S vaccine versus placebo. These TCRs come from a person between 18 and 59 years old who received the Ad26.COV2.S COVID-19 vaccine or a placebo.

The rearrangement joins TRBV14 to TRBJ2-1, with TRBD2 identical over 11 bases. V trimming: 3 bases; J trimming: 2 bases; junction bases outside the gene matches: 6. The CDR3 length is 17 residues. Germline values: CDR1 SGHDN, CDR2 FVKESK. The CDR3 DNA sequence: TGTGCCAGCAGCCACCAGTTACTAGCGGGGGCCTACAATGAGCAGTTCTTC. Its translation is CASSHQLLAGAYNEQFF.

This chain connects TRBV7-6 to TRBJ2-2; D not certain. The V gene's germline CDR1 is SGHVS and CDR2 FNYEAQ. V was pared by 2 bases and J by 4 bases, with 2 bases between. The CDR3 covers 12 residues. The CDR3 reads CASSLFTGELFF. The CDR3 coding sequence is TGTGCCAGCAGCTTATTCACCGGGGAGCTGTTTTTT.

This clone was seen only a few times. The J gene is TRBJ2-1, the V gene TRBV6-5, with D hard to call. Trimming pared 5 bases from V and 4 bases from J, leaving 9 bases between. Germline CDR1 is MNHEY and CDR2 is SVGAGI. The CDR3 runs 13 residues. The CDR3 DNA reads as TGTGCCAGCAGTCTCAAAGGGTACAATGAGCAGTTCTTC. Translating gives CASSLKGYNEQFF.

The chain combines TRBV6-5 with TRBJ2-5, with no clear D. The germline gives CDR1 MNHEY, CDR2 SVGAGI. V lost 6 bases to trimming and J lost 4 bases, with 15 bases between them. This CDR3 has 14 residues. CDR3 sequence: CASSPPPTGETQYF. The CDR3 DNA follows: TGTGCCAGCAGCCCCCCGCCGACTGGAGAGACCCAGTACTTC.

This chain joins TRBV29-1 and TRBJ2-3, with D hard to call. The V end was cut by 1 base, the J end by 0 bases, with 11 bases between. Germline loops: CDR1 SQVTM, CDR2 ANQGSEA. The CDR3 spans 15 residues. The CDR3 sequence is CSVEGGTTSTDTQYF. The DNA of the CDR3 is TGCAGCGTTGAAGGGGGAACCACTAGCACAGATACGCAGTATTTT.